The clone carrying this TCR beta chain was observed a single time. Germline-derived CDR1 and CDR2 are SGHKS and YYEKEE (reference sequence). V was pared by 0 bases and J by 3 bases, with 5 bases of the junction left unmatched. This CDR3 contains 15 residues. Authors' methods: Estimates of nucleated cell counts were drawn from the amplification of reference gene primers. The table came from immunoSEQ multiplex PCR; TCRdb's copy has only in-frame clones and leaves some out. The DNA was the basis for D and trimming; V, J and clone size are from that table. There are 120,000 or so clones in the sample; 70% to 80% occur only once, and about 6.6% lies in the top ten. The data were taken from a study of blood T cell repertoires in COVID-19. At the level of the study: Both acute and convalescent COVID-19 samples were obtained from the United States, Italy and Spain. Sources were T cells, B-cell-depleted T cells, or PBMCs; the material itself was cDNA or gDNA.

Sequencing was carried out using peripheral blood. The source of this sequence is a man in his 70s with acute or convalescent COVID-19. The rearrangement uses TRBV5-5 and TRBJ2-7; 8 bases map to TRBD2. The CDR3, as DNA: TGTGCCAGCAGCTTGGTTAGCGGGGCCGACTACGAGCAGTACTTC. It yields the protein CASSLVSGADYEQYF.